This note documents a single TCR beta chain sequence. With 1 base clipped from V and 1 base from J, the junction kept 3 bases outside the gene matches. The CDR3 consists of 15 residues. CDR1 is SNHLY, CDR2 FYNNEI, per germline. These data originate in a study of blood T cell repertoires in COVID-19. Study as a whole: The samples span acute and convalescent COVID-19 from the United States, Italy and Spain. PBMCs, B-cell-depleted T cells, or T cells provided the cDNA or gDNA that made up the material.

Those who participated ranged in age from 18 to 89 years and resided in about two dozen US areas. Participant reports of clinical history set cohort assignment. The protocol was immunoSEQ multiplex PCR, while the TCRdb copy is restricted to in-frame clones and leaves out a portion. This sample carries 250,000 to 300,000 clones, 65% to 90% of them seen once, and the ten largest clones take around 15%. Material for sequencing was PBMCs or T cells enriched from blood (not recorded which). This rearrangement joins TRBV2 to TRBJ2-7; 8 nucleotides align to TRBD1. This clonotype was sampled from a man aged 18 to 29 who had recovered from COVID-19. The CDR3 reads CASSEGTGKSYEQYF. The DNA of the CDR3 is TGTGCCAGCAGTGAAGGGACAGGGAAATCCTACGAGCAGTACTTC.